Below are 28 T cell receptor beta chains sequenced from a single sample in a study of T cell responses to AZD1222 COVID-19 vaccine (dated by TCRdb to the early 2020s). In the paper's terms, the time point label means: baseline before first vaccination. The library was obtained by the immunoSEQ multiplex PCR assay. The table was pulled from immuneACCESS by TCRdb, which kept in-frame rearrangements only. Such tables lose some clones; where checked, under half of the loss comes from unresolved V genes, and the rest has no known cause. The sample contains approximately 150,000 clones, about 90% of them found a single time. Of the sample, around 1.3% falls within the top ten clones. Specimen: peripheral blood, collected on day 0 of AZD1222 vaccination. The receptors originated from an adult in good health.

The gene calls are TRBV28 and TRBJ1-2; 7 bases are shared with TRBD1. The CDR3 runs 16 residues. V trimming: 7 bases; J trimming: 5 bases; junction bases outside the gene matches: 16. The germline V gene has CDR1 MDHEN and CDR2 SYDVKM. Written as DNA, the CDR3 is TGTGCCAGCACCATTAGTGGGGCGCAGGGGGAGTATGGCTACACCTTC. Its protein is CASTISGAQGEYGYTF.

The chain employs TRBV15 and TRBJ2-1, with 7 positions matching TRBD2. Germline V lookup: CDR1 LNHNV, CDR2 YYDKDF (reference sequence). Trimming at V came to 5 bases and at J to 3 bases, leaving 7 bases not matched to a gene. This CDR3 has 15 residues. The CDR3 sequence: CATSVRGGGYNEQFF. The DNA for the CDR3 is TGTGCCACCAGCGTCCGCGGGGGAGGCTACAATGAGCAGTTCTTC.

The rearrangement links TRBV3-1 (or the pseudogene TRBV3-2) to TRBJ1-5; possibly TRBD1 for D (5 bases). V was shortened by 0 bases and J by 0 bases, with 12 bases between the two germline ends. The CDR3 has 17 amino acids. Per the germline V gene, CDR1 is LGHDT and CDR2 is YNNKEL (reference sequence). CDR3 nucleotides: TGTGCCAGCAGCCAAGATAACCTCGGGGCTAGCAATCAGCCCCAGCATTTT. It specifies CASSQDNLGASNQPQHF.

This chain joins TRBV5-4 and TRBJ1-2; possibly TRBD1 for D (6 bases). Germline V CDR1 and CDR2: SGHNT, YYREEE (reference sequence). CDR3 length: 14 amino acids. V was pared by 4 bases and J by 5 bases, with 15 bases between. This CDR3 reads CASSVVGAGYGYTF. The CDR3 DNA reads as TGTGCCAGCAGCGTGGTGGGGGCAGGGTATGGCTACACCTTC.

This rearrangement joins TRBV24-1 to TRBJ1-6; 8 bases fit TRBD1. Germline CDR1 is KGHDR and CDR2 is SFDVKD. CDR3 size: 18 residues. J lost 0 bases, V lost 4 bases, and 7 bases had no gene match. The CDR3 reads CATSENRDRFSYNSPLHF. The CDR3 nucleotides read TGTGCCACCAGTGAAAATCGGGACAGGTTCTCCTATAATTCACCCCTCCACTTT.

In DNA, the CDR3 is TGTGCCAGCAGCTCCGCCGGACAGGGGTTCTCGGCCACTGAAGCTTTCTTT. Translated, it gives CASSSAGQGFSATEAFF. V gene TRBV5-6 combines with J gene TRBJ1-1, with TRBD1 matching 9 bases. The V gene's germline CDR1 is SGHDT and CDR2 YYEEEE. The ends lost 3 bases at V and 4 bases at J; junction bases unmatched: 13. The CDR3 consists of 17 residues.

This clone was picked up a small number of times. The chain joins TRBV4-2 to TRBJ2-1; D ambiguous. The CDR3 covers 16 residues. The germline V and J ends were trimmed by 0 bases and 2 bases, with 11 bases remaining between them. Looked up from germline, CDR1 is LGHNA and CDR2 is YNFKEQ. The CDR3 bases are TGTGCCAGCAGCCAAGATGGGGTAGCTACCTACAATGAGCAGTTCTTC. Translated, it gives CASSQDGVATYNEQFF.

The rearrangement uses TRBV4-1 and TRBJ2-7, with 9 positions matching TRBD1. The CDR3 runs to 15 residues. Trimming cost V 1 base and J 6 bases; bases outside gene matches: 7. CDR1 is MGHRA and CDR2 is YSYEKL in the germline V gene. The CDR3 is CASSQAGTGSPEQYF. The CDR3 DNA reads TGCGCCAGCAGCCAAGCCGGGACAGGGTCTCCCGAGCAGTACTTC.

The V call is TRBV28, the J call TRBJ2-1; D is possibly TRBD1 (7 bases). Germline-derived CDR1 and CDR2 are MDHEN and SYDVKM. V shed 9 bases and J shed 7 bases, with 16 bases lying between them. This CDR3 comprises 13 residues. The CDR3 is CASLQGRRNEQFF. For the CDR3, the DNA is TGTGCCAGTCTACAGGGGAGGAGGAATGAGCAGTTCTTC.

On this clone itself: At one end, the junction sequence differs from germline, possibly due to a read error. The CDR3 DNA sequence: TGTGCCAGTGGGTACAGGGAAATTAATACACCCCTCCACTTT. This encodes CASGYREINTPLHF. This rearrangement joins TRBV19 to TRBJ1-6, with a tentative D call TRBD1 (6 bases). The CDR3 consists of 14 residues. The V gene's germline CDR1 is LNHDA and CDR2 SQIVND (reference sequence).

J is TRBJ1-2 and V is TRBV21-1. TRBV21-1 is noted as a pseudogene. The CDR3 length is 13 residues. CDR3 sequence (DNA): TGTGCCAGCACCAGAGGACCTGCAGGTGGCTACACCTTC. This encodes CASTRGPAGGYTF.

This chain connects TRBV6-5 to TRBJ1-1; D is perhaps TRBD1 (5 bases). There are 13 residues in the CDR3. Germline lookup yields CDR1 MNHEY and CDR2 SVGAGI. Between the trimmed V and J ends, which lost 6 bases and 2 bases, there was a span of 10 bases. The CDR3: CASRRGPNTEAFF. CDR3 coding DNA: TGTGCCAGCAGGCGGGGCCCAAACACTGAAGCTTTCTTT.

V usage is TRBV12-3 or TRBV12-4 and J usage is TRBJ1-4; D ambiguous. This CDR3 is built from 13 residues. V was clipped by 2 bases and J by 7 bases, with 8 bases between them. CDR3 coding DNA: TGTGCCAGCAGTTTATGGGAAGGTGAAAAACTGTTTTTT. Translated, it gives CASSLWEGEKLFF.

The rearrangement joins TRBV4-2 to TRBJ1-1, with D tentatively TRBD1 (5 bases). There are 14 residues in the CDR3. Germline CDR1 and CDR2: LGHNA and YNFKEQ. Trimming pared 0 bases from V and 6 bases from J, leaving 11 bases between. The CDR3 is CASSQDTREPEAFF. CDR3 bases: TGTGCCAGCAGCCAAGACACCAGGGAGCCTGAAGCTTTCTTT.

This clone was counted between two and nine times. The chain carries TRBV18 and TRBJ2-7, with 7 bases identical to TRBD2. This CDR3 is built from 12 residues. With 2 bases clipped from V and 6 bases from J, the junction kept 1 base outside the gene matches. Looked up from germline, CDR1 is KGHSH and CDR2 is LQKENI. The CDR3 loop is CASSPREGEQYF. Written as DNA, the CDR3 is TGTGCCAGCTCACCAAGGGAGGGCGAGCAGTACTTC.

The rearrangement links TRBV4-1 to TRBJ1-3, with D unresolved. CDR3 length equals 14 residues. Trimming pared 2 bases from V and 0 bases from J, leaving 5 bases between. Germline CDR1 is MGHRA and CDR2 is YSYEKL. The CDR3 protein is CASSQPSSGNTIYF. The CDR3 bases are TGCGCCAGCAGCCAACCGAGCTCTGGAAACACCATATATTTT.

The chain has TRBV6-5 and TRBJ1-2, with a weak D call TRBD1 (5 bases). Germline V gives CDR1 MNHEY, CDR2 SVGAGI. The V gene lost 3 bases and the J gene lost 6 bases, with 11 bases spanning the gap. The CDR3 contains 13 residues. The CDR3, as DNA: TGTGCCAGCAGTTATGTGCAGGGCCATGGCTACACCTTC. It codes for CASSYVQGHGYTF.

Here the CDR3 DNA reads TGTGCCAGCAGTTTATCTGGCTTACACGAGCAGTACTTC. This translates into CASSLSGLHEQYF. The chain joins TRBV28 to TRBJ2-7; D remains unclear. CDR3 length: 13 amino acids. CDR1 and CDR2 (germline): MDHEN, SYDVKM. V shed 1 base and J shed 5 bases, with 9 bases lying between them.

V gene TRBV7-2 combines with J gene TRBJ1-2; D perhaps matches TRBD1 (6 bases). Germline V CDR1 and CDR2: SGHTA, FQGNSA. V lost 5 bases to trimming and J lost 4 bases, with 14 bases between them. The CDR3 consists of 14 residues. The CDR3 protein is CASSPGAQGYGYTF. The CDR3 DNA reads as TGTGCCAGCAGCCCGGGGGCGCAGGGCTATGGCTACACCTTC. The whole variable domain, filled in from reference TRBV7-2 and TRBJ1-2, reads GAGVSQSPSNKVTEKGKDVELRCDPISGHTALYWYRQSLGQGLEFLIYFQGNSAPDKSGLPSDRFSAERTGGSVSTLTIQRTQQEDSAVYLCASSPGAQGYGYTFGSGTRLTVV.

This clone has only one observation. At one boundary the junction diverges from the germline segment, which might be a read error. This sequence joins TRBV7-7 and TRBJ2-1, with 13 bases fitting TRBD2. The germline gives CDR1 SSHAT, CDR2 FNYEAQ (reference sequence). The CDR3 has 17 amino acids. The CDR3 loop reads CASSSATSGGFYNEQFF. For the CDR3, the DNA is TGTGCTAGCAGCTCGGCGACTAGCGGGGGGTTCTACAATGAGCAGTTCTTC.

The genes are TRBV19 and TRBJ2-7, with 10 bases aligning to TRBD1. The CDR3 extends over 14 amino acids. The V segment lost 3 bases and the J segment 5 bases; nucleotides outside the gene matches: 4. The germline gives CDR1 LNHDA, CDR2 SQIVND (reference sequence). Written as DNA, the CDR3 is TGTGCCAGTAGTATCGGGACAGGGGCTCACGAGCAGTACTTC. Translated, it gives CASSIGTGAHEQYF.

The chain has TRBV7-3 and TRBJ2-7; TRBD1 might be the D (6 bases). CDR3 length: 13 amino acids. V was clipped by 5 bases and J by 2 bases, with 10 bases between them. Germline loops: CDR1 SGHTA, CDR2 FQGTGA. The CDR3 sequence is CASSPGQPYEQYF. The DNA of the CDR3 is TGTGCCAGCAGCCCCGGACAGCCCTACGAGCAGTACTTC.

The V call is TRBV10-1, the J call TRBJ1-1; 9 bases match TRBD1. The CDR3 is 15 residues long. The germline V gene encodes CDR1 WNHNN and CDR2 SYGVQD (reference sequence). Unmatched junction bases numbered 1, after V lost 1 base and J lost 1 base. The CDR3 sequence is CASSEWGQGNTEAFF. The CDR3 DNA sequence: TGCGCCAGCAGTGAGTGGGGACAGGGGAACACTGAAGCTTTCTTT.

Here the CDR3 reads CATLRDRNTGELFF. CDR3 in DNA: TGTGCCACCCTCCGGGACAGGAACACCGGGGAGCTGTTTTTT. The chain has TRBV27 and TRBJ2-2, with TRBD1 identical over 7 bases. Germline V gene data show CDR1 as MNHEY and CDR2 as SMNVEV (reference sequence). J was trimmed by 1 base and V by 10 bases; bases with no gene match: 6. The CDR3 totals 14 residues.

This clone was picked up one time. The chain couples TRBV4-2 to TRBJ1-2, with 7 bases matching TRBD1. The CDR3 runs 13 residues. CDR1 and CDR2 (germline): LGHNA, YNFKEQ. With 6 bases clipped from V and 8 bases from J, the junction kept 9 bases outside the gene matches. This CDR3 is CASRLDRAWGYTF. In DNA, the CDR3 is TGTGCCAGCAGACTCGACAGGGCGTGGGGCTACACCTTC.

This chain joins TRBV15 and TRBJ1-2; a weak D match, TRBD1 (6 bases). Germline assignment: CDR1 LNHNV and CDR2 YYDKDF (reference sequence). Trimming took off 0 bases at V and 4 bases at J, with 12 bases between the two ends. The CDR3 consists of 15 residues. For the CDR3, the DNA is TGTGCCACCAGCAGAGATTCGGGGGCGGGCTATGGCTACACCTTC. This gives the protein CATSRDSGAGYGYTF.

The genes are TRBV5-1 and TRBJ2-7; weak D call: TRBD2 (6 bases). Trimming left V 5 bases short and J 0 bases short, with 15 bases between. Germline lookup yields CDR1 SGHRS and CDR2 YFSETQ. This CDR3 comprises 15 residues. The CDR3 DNA follows: TGCGCCAGCAGTCGCGGGACCCAGAGCTCCTACGAGCAGTACTTC. It yields the protein CASSRGTQSSYEQYF.

The rearrangement uses TRBV6-2 or TRBV6-3 and TRBJ2-3; D is unclear. Germline assignment: CDR1 MNHEY and CDR2 SVGEGT. Trimming pared 8 bases from V and 0 bases from J, leaving 15 bases between. This CDR3 is 15 amino acids long. The DNA of the CDR3 is TGTGCCAGCCGCCTCCTTCTACCTAGCACAGATACGCAGTATTTT. Its translation: CASRLLLPSTDTQYF.